What follows describes a single T cell receptor beta chain. Its antigen is still unknown. The data originate from a study of molecular identifiers for immune sequencing clone quantification. TCRdb redid the calling of the PCR reads with MiXCR, one entry per CDR3 protein. This sample has around 54,000 distinct CDR3 sequences, with approximately 26% found just once. Study conclusions and caveats: Clones above 20 RNA copies contained over 99% of effector molecules and under 1% of naive molecules. Spiked-in Jurkat TCR RNA corresponding to one cell was reported as detectable against about 1 million naive cells. Same-barcode identical TCR molecules could make highly expanded clones look smaller than they are.

The V and J ends lost 4 bases and 8 bases, in that order; junction bases with no gene match: 13. This CDR3 has 17 residues. Germline V CDR1 and CDR2: MGHRA, YSYEKL. For naive CD8 T cells, sorting used the CD8+CD4-CCR7+CD45RA+ phenotype. The specimen was naive CD8+ T cells from blood, with Jurkat cell RNA spiked in. Documented subset: FACS-sorted CD8+CD4-CCR7+CD45RA+ naive T cells. The V gene is TRBV4-1, the J gene TRBJ2-1; TRBD2 aligns across 11 bases. This sequence originates from a human donor in good health. Some libraries in this study had Jurkat cell RNA spiked in. The CDR3 nucleotides are TGCGCCAGCAGCCGCGTAGTTAGCGGGGGGGCCGGGGATGAGCAGTTCTTC. It yields the protein CASSRVVSGGAGDEQFF.